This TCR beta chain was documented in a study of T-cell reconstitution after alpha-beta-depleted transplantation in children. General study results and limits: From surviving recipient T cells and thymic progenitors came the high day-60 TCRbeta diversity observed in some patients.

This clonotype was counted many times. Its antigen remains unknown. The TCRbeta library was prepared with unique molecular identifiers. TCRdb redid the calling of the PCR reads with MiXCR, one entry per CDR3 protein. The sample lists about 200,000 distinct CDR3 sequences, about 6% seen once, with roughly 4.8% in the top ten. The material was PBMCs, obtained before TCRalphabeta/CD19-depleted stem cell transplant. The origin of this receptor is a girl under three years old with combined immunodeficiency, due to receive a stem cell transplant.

The CDR3 reads CASTQTEGEQFF. As DNA, the CDR3 is TGTGCCAGCACGCAAACGGAGGGTGAGCAGTTCTTC. The chain carries TRBV12-3 or TRBV12-4 and TRBJ2-1; D might be TRBD2 (6 bases). Between the trimmed V and J ends, which lost 7 bases and 9 bases, there was a span of 13 bases. This CDR3 contains 12 residues.